This T cell receptor (beta chain) comes out of a study of radiotherapy plus CTLA-4 blockade in lung cancer. This CDR3 has 14 amino acids. Unmatched junction bases numbered 2, after V lost 0 bases and J lost 4 bases. Germline values: CDR1 SGDLS, CDR2 YYNGEE. Generated by immunoSEQ multiplex PCR, the TCRdb table keeps only in-frame clones and is missing some. The table shows about 80,000 clones, with more than 60% occurring only once. This chain links TRBV9 with TRBJ2-7; TRBD1 agrees at 9 bases. This sample comprised peripheral blood, obtained from a patient treated with radiotherapy plus ipilimumab. The receptor was derived from a human donor with non-small cell lung cancer whose response to radiotherapy plus ipilimumab could not be evaluated. Some clones in this sample may be carry-over from other donors' samples. The CDR3 nucleotides read TGTGCCAGCAGCGTAGGTGGGACAGGGTACGAGCAGTACTTC. It encodes CASSVGGTGYEQYF.